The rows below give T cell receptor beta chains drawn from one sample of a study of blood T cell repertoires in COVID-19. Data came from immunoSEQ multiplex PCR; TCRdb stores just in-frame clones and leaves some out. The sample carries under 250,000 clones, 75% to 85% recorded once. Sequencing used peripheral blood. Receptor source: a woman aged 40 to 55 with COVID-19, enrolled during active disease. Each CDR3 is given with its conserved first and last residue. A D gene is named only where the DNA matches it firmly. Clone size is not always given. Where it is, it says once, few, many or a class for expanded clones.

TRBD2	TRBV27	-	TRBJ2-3	TGTGCCAGCAGTTCACCGGGACTAGCGGGAGGAGGAGATACGCAGTATTTT	CASSSPGLAGGGDTQYF
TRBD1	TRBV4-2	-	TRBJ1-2	TGTGCCAGCAGCCAAGCCGGGACAGGGGGCGTAGAGGCTAACTATGGCTACACCTTC	CASSQAGTGGVEANYGYTF
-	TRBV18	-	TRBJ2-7	TGTGCCAGCTCACGGGAAGCAGGGCTGTACGAGCAGTACTTC	CASSREAGLYEQYF
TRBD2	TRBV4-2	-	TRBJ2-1	TGTGCCAGCAGCCAAGTACTAGCGGGAGGATCCGGTGAGCAGTTCTTC	CASSQVLAGGSGEQFF
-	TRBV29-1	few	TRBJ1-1	TGCAGCGTTCTAGACAGACCCGAAGCTTTCTTT	CSVLDRPEAFF
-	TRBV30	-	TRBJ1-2	TGTGCCTGGAAGGGGCGCTATGGCTACACCTTC	CAWKGRYGYTF
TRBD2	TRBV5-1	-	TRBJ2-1	TGCGCCAGCAGTGCCGGGACTAGCGGGGCCCTAGCGCAGTTCTTC	CASSAGTSGALAQFF
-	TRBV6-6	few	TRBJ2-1	TGTGCCAGCAGTTACGGGGCTAGCGTTGCCGGTGAGCAGTTCTTC	CASSYGASVAGEQFF
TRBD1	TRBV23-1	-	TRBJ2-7	TGCGCCAGCAGCCAAAGCACCGGACAGGCCCTGCAGGGGGACCCTTTATACGAGCAGTACTTC	CASSQSTGQALQGDPLYEQYF
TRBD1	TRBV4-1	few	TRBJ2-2	TGCGCCAGCAGCCAAGTCCTTCGGACAGGGGGAGGCACCGGGGAGCTGTTTTTT	CASSQVLRTGGGTGELFF
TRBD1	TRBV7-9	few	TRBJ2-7	TGTGCCAGCAGCTCCGGGGACAGGGGGCGCATTGGTCGGTCCTACGAGCAGTACTTC	CASSSGDRGRIGRSYEQYF
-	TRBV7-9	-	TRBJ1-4	TGTGCCAGCAGCTTGGCCGGGATTCGGGGATATGAAAAACTGTTTTTT	CASSLAGIRGYEKLFF
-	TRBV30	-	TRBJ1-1	TGTGCCTGGAGTCGGCGGGGGCTGCTTAATACTGAAGCTTTCTTT	CAWSRRGLLNTEAFF
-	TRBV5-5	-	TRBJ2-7	TGTGCCAGCAGCTCCCCCCGTTCCTACGAGCAGTACTTC	CASSSPRSYEQYF
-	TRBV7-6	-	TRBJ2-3	TGTGCCAGCAGCTCCCTAGGGGAATCGGGTACGCAGTATTTT	CASSSLGESGTQYF
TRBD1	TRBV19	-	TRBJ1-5	TGTGCCACGGCGGACAGGGGGAATAGCAATCAGCCCCAGCATTTT	CATADRGNSNQPQHF
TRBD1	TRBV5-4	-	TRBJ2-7	TGTGCCAGCAGCAAACCGGGACAGGCGACCTACGAGCAGTACTTC	CASSKPGQATYEQYF
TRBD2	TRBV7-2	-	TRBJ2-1	TGTGCCAGCATTCAGACTAGCGGGAGGGCCAATGAGCAGTTCTTC	CASIQTSGRANEQFF
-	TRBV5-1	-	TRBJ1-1	TGCGCCAGCAGCTCTGGGGGGTTCACTGAAGCTTTCTTT	CASSSGGFTEAFF
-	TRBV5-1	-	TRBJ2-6	TGCGCCAGCAGCTCGGGACAACCATCCTCTGGGGCCAACGTCCTGACTTTC	CASSSGQPSSGANVLTF
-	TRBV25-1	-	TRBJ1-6	TGTGCCAGCAGTCCGACAGAGCCAAATTCACCCCTCCACTTT	CASSPTEPNSPLHF
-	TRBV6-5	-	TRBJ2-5	TGTGCCAGCAGCCCCCCGGTAGCGGTGGAGACCCAGTACTTC	CASSPPVAVETQYF
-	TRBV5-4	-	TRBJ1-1	TGTGCCAGCAGCTTGGCCGGGAGGGGGAACACTGAAGCTTTCTTT	CASSLAGRGNTEAFF
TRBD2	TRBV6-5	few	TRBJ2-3	TGTGCCAGCAGTCCTGGGGGGGGTACGCAGTATTTT	CASSPGGGTQYF